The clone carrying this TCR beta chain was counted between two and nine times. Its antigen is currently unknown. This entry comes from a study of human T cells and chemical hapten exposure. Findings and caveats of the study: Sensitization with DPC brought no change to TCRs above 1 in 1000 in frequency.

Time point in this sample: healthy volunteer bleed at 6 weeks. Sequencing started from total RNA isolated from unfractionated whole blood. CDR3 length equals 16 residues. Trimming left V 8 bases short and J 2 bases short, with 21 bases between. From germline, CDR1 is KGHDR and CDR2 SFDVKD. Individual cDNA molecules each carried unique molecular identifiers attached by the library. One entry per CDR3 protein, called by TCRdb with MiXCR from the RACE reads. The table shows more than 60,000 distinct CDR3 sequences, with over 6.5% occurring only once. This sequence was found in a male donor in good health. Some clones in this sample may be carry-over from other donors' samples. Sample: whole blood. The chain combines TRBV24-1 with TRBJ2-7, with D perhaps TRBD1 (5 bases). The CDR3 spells CATTVAAGQGTYEQYF. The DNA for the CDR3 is TGTGCCACCACTGTCGCGGCTGGCCAGGGAACCTACGAGCAGTACTTC.